There are a few counts of the clone carrying this T cell receptor (beta chain). Its antigen is unidentified. The repertoire was sequenced with immunoSEQ multiplex PCR; TCRdb's copy has only in-frame clones and lacks some. The sample records 9,500 to 10,000 clones, 60% to 80% being singletons. This entry is derived from a study of tumor-infiltrating lymphocytes in localized non-small cell lung cancer. Whole-study context: Several tumor histologies, both smoking statuses, and some post-neoadjuvant chemotherapy samples were included.

The CDR3 runs 15 residues. Germline V CDR1 and CDR2: SEHNR, FQNEAQ (reference sequence). V dropped 5 bases and J dropped 2; count of bases not matched to a gene: 4. Study outcomes and limitations: TCRbeta sequencing showed higher T cell infiltration in tumors than uninvolved lung.

Sequenced material: lung tumor tissue. V and J are TRBV7-9 and TRBJ1-3; 9 nucleotides line up with TRBD1. This receptor was taken from a human donor with non-small cell lung cancer. The DNA of the CDR3 is TGTGCCAGCAGCCAACAGGGGGCCCCTGGAAACACCATATATTTT. Its protein product is CASSQQGAPGNTIYF. Supplemented by reference TRBV7-9 and TRBJ1-3, the full variable domain reads DTGVSQNPRHKITKRGQNVTFRCDPISEHNRLYWYRQTLGQGPEFLTYFQNEAQLEKSRLLSDRFSAERPKGSFSTLEIQRTEQGDSAMYLCASSQQGAPGNTIYFGEGSWLTVV.